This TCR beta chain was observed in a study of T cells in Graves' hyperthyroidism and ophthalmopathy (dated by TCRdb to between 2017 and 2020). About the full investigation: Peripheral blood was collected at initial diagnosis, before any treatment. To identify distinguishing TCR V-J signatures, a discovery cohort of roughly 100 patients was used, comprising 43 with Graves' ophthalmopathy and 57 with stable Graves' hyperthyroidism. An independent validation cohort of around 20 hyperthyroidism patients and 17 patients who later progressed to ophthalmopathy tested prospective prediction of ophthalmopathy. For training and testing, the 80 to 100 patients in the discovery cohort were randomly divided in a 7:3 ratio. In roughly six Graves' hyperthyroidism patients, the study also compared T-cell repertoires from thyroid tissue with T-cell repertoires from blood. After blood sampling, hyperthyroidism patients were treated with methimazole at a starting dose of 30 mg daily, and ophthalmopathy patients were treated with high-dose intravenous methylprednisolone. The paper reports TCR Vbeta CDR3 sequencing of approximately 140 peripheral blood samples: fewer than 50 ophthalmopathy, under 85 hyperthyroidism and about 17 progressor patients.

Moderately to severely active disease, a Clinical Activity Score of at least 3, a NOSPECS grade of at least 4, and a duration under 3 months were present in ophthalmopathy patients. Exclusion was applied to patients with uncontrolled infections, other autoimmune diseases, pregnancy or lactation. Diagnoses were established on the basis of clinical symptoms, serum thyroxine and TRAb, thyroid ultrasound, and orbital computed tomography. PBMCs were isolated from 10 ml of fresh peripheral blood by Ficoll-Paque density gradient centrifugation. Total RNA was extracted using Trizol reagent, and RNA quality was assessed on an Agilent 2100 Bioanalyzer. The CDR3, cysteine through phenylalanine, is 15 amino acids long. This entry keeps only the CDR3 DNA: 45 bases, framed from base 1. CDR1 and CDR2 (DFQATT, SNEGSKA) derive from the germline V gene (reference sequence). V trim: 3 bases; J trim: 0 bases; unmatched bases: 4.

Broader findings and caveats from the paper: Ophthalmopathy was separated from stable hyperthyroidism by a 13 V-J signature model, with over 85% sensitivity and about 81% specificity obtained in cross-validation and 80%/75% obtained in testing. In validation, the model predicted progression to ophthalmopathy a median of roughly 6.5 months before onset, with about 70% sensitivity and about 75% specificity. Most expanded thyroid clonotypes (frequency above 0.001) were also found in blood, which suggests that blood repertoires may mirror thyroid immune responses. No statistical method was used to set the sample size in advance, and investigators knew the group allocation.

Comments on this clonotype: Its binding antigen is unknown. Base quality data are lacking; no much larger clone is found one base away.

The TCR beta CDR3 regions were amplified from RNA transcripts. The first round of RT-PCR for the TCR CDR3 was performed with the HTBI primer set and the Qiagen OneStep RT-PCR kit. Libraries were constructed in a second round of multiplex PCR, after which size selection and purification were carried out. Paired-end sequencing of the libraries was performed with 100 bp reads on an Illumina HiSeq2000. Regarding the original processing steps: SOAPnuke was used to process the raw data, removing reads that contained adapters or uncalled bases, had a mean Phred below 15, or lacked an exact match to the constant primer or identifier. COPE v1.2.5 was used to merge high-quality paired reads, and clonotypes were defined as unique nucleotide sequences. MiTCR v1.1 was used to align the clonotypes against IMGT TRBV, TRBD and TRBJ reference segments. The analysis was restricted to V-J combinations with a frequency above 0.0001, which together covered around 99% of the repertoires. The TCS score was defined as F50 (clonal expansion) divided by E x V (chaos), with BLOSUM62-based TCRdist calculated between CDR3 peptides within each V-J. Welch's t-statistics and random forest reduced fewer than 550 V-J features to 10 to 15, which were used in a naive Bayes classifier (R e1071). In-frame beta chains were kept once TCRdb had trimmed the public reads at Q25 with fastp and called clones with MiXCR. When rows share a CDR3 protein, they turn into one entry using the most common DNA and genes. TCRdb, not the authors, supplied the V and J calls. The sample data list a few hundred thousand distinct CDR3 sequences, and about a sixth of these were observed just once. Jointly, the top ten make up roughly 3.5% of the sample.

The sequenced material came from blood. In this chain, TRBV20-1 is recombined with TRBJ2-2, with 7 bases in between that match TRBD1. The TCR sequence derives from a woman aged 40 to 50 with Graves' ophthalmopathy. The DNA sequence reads TGCAGTGCTAGCCAGGACAGGACGAACACCGGGGAGCTGTTTTTT. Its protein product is CSASQDRTNTGELFF.